This TCR beta chain appears in the sequencing data of a study of CD4 and CD8 cells across lung adenocarcinoma regions. The ends were cut back, 7 bases at V and 2 bases at J, with 16 bases in the middle. This CDR3 spans 15 amino acids. Per germline, CDR1 MNHEY and CDR2 SMNVEV (reference sequence). One entry per CDR3 protein results from TCRdb running MiXCR on the PCR reads. In the table there are about 19,000 distinct CDR3 sequences, roughly 56% of which are singletons. The sample holds many counts of this clonotype. This receptor was obtained from a female donor with lung adenocarcinoma. The CD4 and CD8 labels of this study may be unreliable. This rearrangement joins TRBV27 to TRBJ2-3; D is possibly TRBD2 (7 bases). The sequenced sample was CD8+ T cells from the center of a lung tumor. CDR3 loop: CASKGGSFATDTQYF. CDR3 sequence (DNA): TGTGCCAGCAAGGGGGGGTCGTTTGCCACAGATACGCAGTATTTT.